This T cell receptor beta chain is drawn from a study of OX40 agonist ivuxolimab in advanced cancers. Study-wide results and limits: CD4+ T cells averaged fewer expanded clones than CD8+ T cells.

To note about this clone: Its specificity is unknown.

The data were produced by immunoSEQ multiplex PCR, yet TCRdb's version contains in-frame clones alone and is incomplete. Altogether about 99,000 clones are present, more than 85% being singletons, with the ten largest covering less than 0.4%. This specimen consisted of CD4+ or CD8+ T cells sorted from blood, obtained in a trial of the OX40 agonist ivuxolimab. The source is an adult with an advanced solid tumor such as melanoma, head and neck, liver or kidney cancer.

CDR3 sequence reads: CATGTASLETQYF. The CDR3 DNA reads as TGTGCCACTGGGACTGCCTCGTTGGAGACCCAGTACTTC. The rearrangement joins TRBV10-3 to TRBJ2-5; D possibly corresponds to TRBD2 (6 bases). Germline V gives CDR1 ENHRY, CDR2 SYGVKD. The CDR3 contains 13 residues. Trimming took off 10 bases at V and 5 bases at J, with 17 bases between the two ends.